This T cell receptor beta chain came from a study of CD8 T cells in ankylosing spondylitis. This clonotype was seen many times. Its antigen is not known. Generation of TCR beta libraries employed quantitative 5'-RACE incorporating molecular barcodes. TCRdb reprocessed the 5' RACE reads with MiXCR, giving one entry per CDR3 protein. The table has around 230,000 distinct CDR3 sequences, 8.2% seen once. Study conclusions and caveats: In reactive arthritis synovial fluid and blood, some motif variants had been reported before. Within matched ankylosing spondylitis synovial fluid, disease-linked clones were reportedly significantly enriched. Disease-linked clones displayed a CD8+ phenotype and appeared relatively rarely in peripheral blood.

The trim removed 4 bases at V and 6 bases at J, leaving 11 bases unmatched. The CDR3 contains 14 residues. Germline V gene data show CDR1 as GTSNPN and CDR2 as SVGIG (reference sequence). The source is a female donor with ankylosing spondylitis or in good health (not recorded which). The chain carries TRBV30 and TRBJ2-7; TRBD2 agrees at 8 bases. The specimen was blood, either unsorted or a sorted T cell fraction (not recorded which). The CDR3 sequence is CAWMRPGTRGEQYF. The CDR3 bases are TGTGCCTGGATGCGGCCCGGGACTAGAGGCGAGCAGTACTTC.